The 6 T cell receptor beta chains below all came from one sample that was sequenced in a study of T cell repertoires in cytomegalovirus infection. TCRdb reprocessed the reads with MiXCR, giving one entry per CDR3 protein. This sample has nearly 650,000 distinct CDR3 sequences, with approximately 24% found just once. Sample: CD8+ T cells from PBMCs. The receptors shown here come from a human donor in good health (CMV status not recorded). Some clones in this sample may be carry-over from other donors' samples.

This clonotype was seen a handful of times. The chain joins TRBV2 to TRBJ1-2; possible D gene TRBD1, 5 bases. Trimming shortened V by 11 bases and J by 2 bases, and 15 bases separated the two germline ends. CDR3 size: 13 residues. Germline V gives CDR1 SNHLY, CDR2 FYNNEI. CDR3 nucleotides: TGTGCCGATCACGAGGGGCTGAACTATGGCTACACCTTC. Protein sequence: CADHEGLNYGYTF.

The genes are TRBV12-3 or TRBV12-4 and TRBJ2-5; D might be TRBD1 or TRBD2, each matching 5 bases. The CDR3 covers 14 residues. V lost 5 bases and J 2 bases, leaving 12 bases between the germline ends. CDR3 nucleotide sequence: TGTGCCAGCAGTCCCTGGGGACGACAAGAGACCCAGTACTTC. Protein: CASSPWGRQETQYF.

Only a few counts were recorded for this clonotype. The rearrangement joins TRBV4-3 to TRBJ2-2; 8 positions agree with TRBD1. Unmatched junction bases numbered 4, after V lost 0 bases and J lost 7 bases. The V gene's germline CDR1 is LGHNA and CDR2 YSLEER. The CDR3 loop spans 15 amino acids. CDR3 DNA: TGCGCCAGCAGCCAAGATACAGGGGGTAACGGGGAGCTGTTTTTT. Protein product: CASSQDTGGNGELFF.

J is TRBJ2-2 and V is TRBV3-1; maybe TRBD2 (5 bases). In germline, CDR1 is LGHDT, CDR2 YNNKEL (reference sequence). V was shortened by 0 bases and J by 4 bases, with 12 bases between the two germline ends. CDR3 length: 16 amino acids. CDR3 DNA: TGTGCCAGCAGCCAAGATACTAAAGAGGGCACCGGGGAGCTGTTTTTT. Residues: CASSQDTKEGTGELFF.

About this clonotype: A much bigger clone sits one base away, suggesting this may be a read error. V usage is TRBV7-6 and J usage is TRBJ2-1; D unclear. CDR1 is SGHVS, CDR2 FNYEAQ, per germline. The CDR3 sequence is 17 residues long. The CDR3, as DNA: TGTGCCAACAGCTCTGCGAACCCGTCCTACTCCTACAATGAGCAGTTCTTC. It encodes CANSSANPSYSYNEQFF.

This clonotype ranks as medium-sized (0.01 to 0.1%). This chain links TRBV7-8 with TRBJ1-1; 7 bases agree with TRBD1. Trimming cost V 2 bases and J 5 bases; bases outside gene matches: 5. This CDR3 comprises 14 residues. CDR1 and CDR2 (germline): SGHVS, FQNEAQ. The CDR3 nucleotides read TGTGCCAGCAGCTTACGACAGGGTTGGACTGAAGCTTTCTTT. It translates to CASSLRQGWTEAFF.